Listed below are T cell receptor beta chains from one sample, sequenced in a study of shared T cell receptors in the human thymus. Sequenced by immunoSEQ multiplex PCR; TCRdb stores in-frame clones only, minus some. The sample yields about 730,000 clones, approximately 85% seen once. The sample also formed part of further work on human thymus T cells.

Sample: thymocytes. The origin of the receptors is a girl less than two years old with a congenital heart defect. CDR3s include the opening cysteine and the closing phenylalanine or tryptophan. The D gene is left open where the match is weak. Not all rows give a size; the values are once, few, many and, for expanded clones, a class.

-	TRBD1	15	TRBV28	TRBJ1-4	TGTGCCAGCAGGGGGAACAGGGGGCTAAAGGAAAAACTGTTTTTT	CASRGNRGLKEKLFF
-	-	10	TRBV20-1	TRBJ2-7	TGCAGTGCGATCGTCGGGGAGCAGTACTTC	CSAIVGEQYF
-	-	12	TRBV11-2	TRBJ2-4	TGTGCCAGCAGCGGACGGGAAGACATTCAGTACTTC	CASSGREDIQYF
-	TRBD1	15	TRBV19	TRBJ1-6	TGTGCCAGTAGTATAGCGGGACAGGGAACTTCACCCCTCCACTTT	CASSIAGQGTSPLHF
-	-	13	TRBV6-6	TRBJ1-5	TGTGCCGGGTCAAGGGCAGGGGATCAGCCCCAGCATTTT	CAGSRAGDQPQHF
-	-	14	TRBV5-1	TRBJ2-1	TGCGCCAGCAGCTTGGGCGGTCTAGTATCGGGGCAGTTCTTC	CASSLGGLVSGQFF
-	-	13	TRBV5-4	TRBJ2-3	TGTGCCAGCAGTACGAGCGGGACAGATACGCAGTATTTT	CASSTSGTDTQYF
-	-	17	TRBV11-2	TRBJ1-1	TGTGCCAGCAGCTTAGCTGAAACAGCCCCAAGAAACACTGAAGCTTTCTTT	CASSLAETAPRNTEAFF
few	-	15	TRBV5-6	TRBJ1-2	TGTGCCAGCAGCTTGGCCCGGGGAGAACTCTATGGCTACACCTTC	CASSLARGELYGYTF
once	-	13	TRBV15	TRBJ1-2	TGTGCCACCGCAGAGGGGGCTAACTATGGCTACACCTTC	CATAEGANYGYTF
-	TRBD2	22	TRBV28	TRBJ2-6	TGTGCCAGCAGTTTACCGCACAATCATAAAGCGGGGGGGCCCTCTGGGGCCAACGTCCTGACTTTC	CASSLPHNHKAGGPSGANVLTF
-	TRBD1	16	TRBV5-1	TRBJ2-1	TGCGCCAGCAGCTTGTCTAGGGGGCCAACATACAATGAGCAGTTCTTC	CASSLSRGPTYNEQFF
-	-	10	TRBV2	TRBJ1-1	TGTGCCAGCCTAGACACTGAAGCTTTCTTT	CASLDTEAFF
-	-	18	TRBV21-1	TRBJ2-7	TGTGCCAGCAGCACCCAACTAGCGGGGACACGGACTTCCTACGAGCAGTACTTC	CASSTQLAGTRTSYEQYF
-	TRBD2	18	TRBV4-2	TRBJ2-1	TGTGCCAGCAGCGCAAAGGCGACGGGACTAGCGGTCTACAATGAGCAGTTCTTC	CASSAKATGLAVYNEQFF
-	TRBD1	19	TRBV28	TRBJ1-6	TGTGCCAGCAGTTACTGGGACAGGGGAAGGAGCTCCTATAATTCACCCCTCCACTTT	CASSYWDRGRSSYNSPLHF
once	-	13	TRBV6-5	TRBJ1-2	TGTGCCAGCACGATCGGAGGGGCGGGTGGCTACACCTTC	CASTIGGAGGYTF
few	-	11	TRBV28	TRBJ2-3	TGTGCCAGCAGTTTTAGTGATACGCAGTATTTT	CASSFSDTQYF
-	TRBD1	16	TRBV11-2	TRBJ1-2	TGTGCCAGCAGCTTAGACAGGGACAGGGGAAGAGGCGGCTACACCTTC	CASSLDRDRGRGGYTF
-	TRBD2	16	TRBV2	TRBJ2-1	TGTGCCAGCAGTGAACGGGGGGGCCTTTATGCGAATGAGCAGTTCTTC	CASSERGGLYANEQFF
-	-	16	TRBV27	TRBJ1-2	TGTGCCAGCCGAAACCCAAAGAGTCGGGGTAACTATGGCTACACCTTC	CASRNPKSRGNYGYTF
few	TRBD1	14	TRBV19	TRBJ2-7	TGTGCCAGTAGTATGGGGACAGGATCCTACGAGCAGTACTTC	CASSMGTGSYEQYF
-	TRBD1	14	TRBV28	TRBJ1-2	TGTGCCAGCAGTTCGGACAGGGGACATTATGGCTACACCTTC	CASSSDRGHYGYTF
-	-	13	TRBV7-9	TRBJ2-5	TGTGCCAGCAGCTTAGACAGGGAAGAGACCCAGTACTTC	CASSLDREETQYF
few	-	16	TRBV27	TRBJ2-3	TGTGCCAGCAGTTTTTCCTCGACAGGTAGCACAGATACGCAGTATTTT	CASSFSSTGSTDTQYF
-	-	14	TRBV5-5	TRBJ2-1	TGTGCCAGCAGCTTGGATGCGGGGTTTAATGAGCAGTTCTTC	CASSLDAGFNEQFF
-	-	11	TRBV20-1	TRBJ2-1	TGCAGTGCCCCGCTAGCAAATGAGCAGTTCTTC	CSAPLANEQFF
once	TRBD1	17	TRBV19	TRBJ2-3	TGTGCCAGTAGTATGGGACAGGCGATCACTAGCACAGATACGCAGTATTTT	CASSMGQAITSTDTQYF
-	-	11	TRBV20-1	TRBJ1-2	TGCAGTGCCTATGGGCCCTATGGCTACACCTTC	CSAYGPYGYTF
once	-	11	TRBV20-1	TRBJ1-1	TGCAGTGCCCCAGTGCAGGGAGGAGCTTTCTTT	CSAPVQGGAFF
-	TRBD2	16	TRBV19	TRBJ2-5	TGTGCCAGTAGTATACTAGGGACTACAATCCAAGAGACCCAGTACTTC	CASSILGTTIQETQYF
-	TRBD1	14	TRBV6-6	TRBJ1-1	TGTGCCAGCAGGACCGGGACAGGGAAACCCGAAGCTTTCTTT	CASRTGTGKPEAFF
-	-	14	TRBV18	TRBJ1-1	TGTGCCAGCTCACCACCGACAGAGAACACTGAAGCTTTCTTT	CASSPPTENTEAFF
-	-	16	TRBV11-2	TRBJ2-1	TGTGCCAGCAGCTTAGTTAGCCCGCACTCCTACAATGAGCAGTTCTTC	CASSLVSPHSYNEQFF
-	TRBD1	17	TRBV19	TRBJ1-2	TGTGCCAGTAGTATACAGGGACAGACCCTGACGGACTATGGCTACACCTTC	CASSIQGQTLTDYGYTF
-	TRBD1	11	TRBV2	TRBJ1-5	TGTGCCAGCTCAGGGGGTCAGCCCCAGCATTTT	CASSGGQPQHF
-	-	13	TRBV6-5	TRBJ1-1	TGTGCCAGCAGTAAGACAGTAAACACTGAAGCTTTCTTT	CASSKTVNTEAFF
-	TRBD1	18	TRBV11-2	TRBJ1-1	TGTGCCAGCAGTCTCCACCGGACAGGGAACCTCTGGAACACTGAAGCTTTCTTT	CASSLHRTGNLWNTEAFF
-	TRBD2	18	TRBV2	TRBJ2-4	TGTGCCAGCAGACCTAGCGGGGGAGTACCCCTAGCCAAAAACATTCAGTACTTC	CASRPSGGVPLAKNIQYF
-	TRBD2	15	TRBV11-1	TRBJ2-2	TGTGCCAGCAGCGGTAGCGGGGGGGAAAGCGGGGAGCTGTTTTTT	CASSGSGGESGELFF
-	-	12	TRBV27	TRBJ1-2	TGTGCCATCATCAGGGAGGACTATGGCTACACCTTC	CAIIREDYGYTF
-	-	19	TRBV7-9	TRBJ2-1	TGTGCCAGCAGCCCTCCAGGACCCACAGACAGTAACTCCTACAATGAGCAGTTCTTC	CASSPPGPTDSNSYNEQFF
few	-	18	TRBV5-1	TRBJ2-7	TGCGCCAGCAGCTCAAGCTCTCCAAGACAGGCCGTCCTTGACGAGCAGTACTTC	CASSSSSPRQAVLDEQYF
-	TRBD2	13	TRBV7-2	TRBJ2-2	TGTGCCAGCAGCTCGCGGGGGGTCGGGGAGCTGTTTTTT	CASSSRGVGELFF
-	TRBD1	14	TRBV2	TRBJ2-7	TGTGCCAGCAGTCCCGGGACAGGGGCGCCCGAGCAGTACTTC	CASSPGTGAPEQYF
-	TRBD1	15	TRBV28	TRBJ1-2	TGTGCCAGCAGTTTAGCAGGGGGCGACTCCTATGGCTACACCTTC	CASSLAGGDSYGYTF
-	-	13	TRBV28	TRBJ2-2	TGTGCCAGCTCCTGGACTGTGTACGGGGAGCTGTTTTTT	CASSWTVYGELFF
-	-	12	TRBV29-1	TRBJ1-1	TGCAGCGTCCCGCCAGGGGATACTGAAGCTTTCTTT	CSVPPGDTEAFF
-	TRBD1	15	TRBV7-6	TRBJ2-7	TGTGCCAGCAGGTCGGGACAGGGGGCGTCCTACGAGCAGTACTTC	CASRSGQGASYEQYF
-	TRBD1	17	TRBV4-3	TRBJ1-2	TGCGCCAGCAGGCAAGACTTCCTCGACAGGGAAAGGGGTGGCTACACCTTC	CASRQDFLDRERGGYTF
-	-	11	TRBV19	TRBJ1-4	TGTGCCAGTAGCGACAGTGAAAAACTGTTTTTT	CASSDSEKLFF
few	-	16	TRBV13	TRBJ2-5	TGTGCCAGCAGCCCCGCTGGGGCGGGACCTCGGGAGACCCAGTACTTC	CASSPAGAGPRETQYF
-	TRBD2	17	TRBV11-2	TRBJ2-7	TGTGCCAGCAGCAAAGTCGGGACTAGCGGGGAGACCTACGAGCAGTACTTC	CASSKVGTSGETYEQYF